These T cell receptor beta chains were read from a single sample in a study of regulatory T cells in long-lasting Graves disease. A single record per CDR3 protein comes from TCRdb applying MiXCR to the multiplex PCR reads. The data show roughly 400,000 distinct CDR3 sequences, with around 20% seen just once and roughly an eighth held by the top ten. This material consisted of peripheral blood mononuclear cells (PBMCs), taken when the disease was refractory, from a patient treated with antithyroid drugs. Every receptor here comes from a female donor with Graves disease. Each CDR3 is given with its conserved first and last residue.

TRBV7-9 CASSSRDRLYEQYF
TRBV18 CVSSPPEVNSPLHF
TRBV27 CASSRRQGGTGELFF
TRBV14 CASSPSTSVAFF
TRBV7-9 CASSSGRVGELFF
TRBV6-1 CASRRDSTYEQYF
TRBV11-2 CASSSTSGREETQYF
TRBV5-1 CASSLAGGRETQYF
TRBV3-1 CASRLGGYNSPLHF
TRBV10-1 CASSDPSDTGELFF
TRBV29-1 CSVEEVATYGYTF
TRBV11-2 CASSSPRISPYEQYF
TRBV27 CASSQDRENFGETQYF
TRBV11-2 CASSSIRDRSYEQYF
TRBV5-4 CASSFLDREGYGYTF
TRBV10-3 CAISEMTGETQYF
TRBV28 CASSLRQGRGTEAFF
TRBV28 CASSLQSQPQHF
TRBV5-1 CASMSTNQPQHF
TRBV12-5 CASGGITDNEQFF
TRBV19 CASSKGQGGGYEQYF
TRBV28 CASSFPGTSQYEQYF
TRBV28 CASSLVVVEQFF
TRBV5-1 CASSLADGRPYEQYF
TRBV5-6 CASTSAATGPTGELFF
TRBV27 CASSPLGGGLSNQPQHF
TRBV18 CASSPLRGNTEAFF
TRBV25-1 CASSDPSGRVAGELFF
TRBV20-1 CSASGTSKWYEQYF
TRBV7-9 CASSDRALTGELFF
TRBV10-3 CAMGQQGRDGYTF
TRBV6-1 CASSDIHGELFF
TRBV20-1 CSAQRQGVQETQYF
TRBV14 CASSPSSGRTRETQYF
TRBV7-2 CASSQRGWVNTEAFF
TRBV7-2 CASSLAPPATQYF
TRBV15 CATSRLAGGNTGELFF
TRBV28 CASSVAGGTDTQYF
TRBV5-4 CASSPQSYNEQFF
TRBV6-9 CASSYPEPTGPSLYGYTF
TRBV13 CASSPQTRGGVQETQYF
TRBV9 CASSSDPYSMNTEAFF
TRBV10-3 CAISIASQETQYF
TRBV20-1 CSARWGGTDTQYF
TRBV5-1 CASSYGGFTEAFF
TRBV12-3/TRBV12-4 CASISTSGVPYGYTF
TRBV2 CASSAQSQTLHF
TRBV28 CASSSASGTGYLIEYF
TRBV3-1 CASSQGHSESYEQYF
TRBV7-9 CASSLGGSEQPQHF
TRBV6-1 CASGRARTGVHEQYF
TRBV15 CATSTTSGRLTGELFF
TRBV4-1 CASSHTPAGSHEQNF
TRBV9 CASSLLATTTNEKLFF
TRBV6-1 CASRTGQGASNEQFF
TRBV14 CASSHPSRGLAWGETQYF
TRBV4-1 CASSQDWQDRYF
TRBV3-1 CASSQGTGVEQYF
TRBV5-1 CASSLDSLTFGYTF